The 25 T cell receptor beta chains reported below all come from one sample, sequenced in a study of post-analysis software for immune sequencing data. cDNA libraries for TCR beta contained unique molecular identifiers. One entry per CDR3 protein, called by TCRdb with MiXCR from the PCR reads. Among about 160,000 distinct CDR3 sequences, 35% to 40% were seen once, and the ten largest hold under 30%. This specimen was blood, taken after autologous hematopoietic stem cell transplantation. All receptors derive from a girl aged 10 to 17 with multiple sclerosis.

This clonotype was observed a handful of times. This rearrangement joins TRBV20-1 to TRBJ2-7; 8 bases fit TRBD2. The CDR3 totals 14 residues. Per germline, CDR1 DFQATT and CDR2 SNEGSKA (reference sequence). With 0 bases clipped from V and 2 bases from J, the junction kept 3 bases outside the gene matches. CDR3 sequence reads: CSARETSGTYEQYF. The DNA for the CDR3 is TGCAGTGCTAGAGAAACTAGCGGCACCTACGAGCAGTACTTC.

V gene TRBV6-1 combines with J gene TRBJ2-7; D might be TRBD1 or TRBD2, each matching 7 bases. V lost 3 bases and J 2 bases, leaving 14 bases between the germline ends. This CDR3 contains 15 residues. Germline CDR1 reads MNHNS; CDR2 reads SASEGT. CDR3 in DNA: TGTGCCAGCAGTGAGGGGGGGGACAGAACCTACGAGCAGTACTTC. Amino acid sequence: CASSEGGDRTYEQYF.

CDR3 residues: CSVLAGVLSGELFF. The CDR3 DNA follows: TGCAGCGTCCTGGCAGGGGTCCTAAGCGGGGAGCTGTTTTTT. The J gene is TRBJ2-2, the V gene TRBV29-1; D possibly corresponds to TRBD1 (6 bases). V lost 6 bases, J lost 7 bases, and 18 bases lay in between. The CDR3 totals 14 residues. Germline CDR1 SQVTM, CDR2 ANQGSEA.

Ten or more counts support this clonotype. This chain links TRBV12-3 or TRBV12-4 with TRBJ1-2, with TRBD1 identical over 9 bases. V lost 6 bases and J lost 0; bases outside the gene matches: 2. This CDR3 contains 14 residues. The CDR3 sequence: CASSRDRANYGYTF. As DNA, the CDR3 is TGTGCCAGCAGCAGGGACAGGGCTAACTATGGCTACACCTTC.

This clonotype was seen more than once but under ten times. The genes are TRBV10-3 and TRBJ2-3; 10 positions agree with TRBD1. The CDR3 extends over 19 amino acids. CDR1 and CDR2 from the germline V gene are ENHRY and SYGVKD. V lost 0 bases to trimming and J lost 2 bases; unmatched junction nucleotides: 11. The CDR3 loop is CAISESAWGQGIYTDTQYF. The CDR3, as DNA: TGTGCCATCAGTGAGTCCGCATGGGGACAGGGGATTTACACAGATACGCAGTATTTT.

The chain recombines TRBV27 with TRBJ2-1; D not resolved. V was cut by 10 bases and J by 8 bases, with 12 bases left in between. The CDR3 sequence is 11 residues long. Germline V gene sequence: CDR1 MNHEY, CDR2 SMNVEV (reference sequence). Here the CDR3 reads CATRRSDEQFF. The CDR3 region has the DNA TGTGCCACCCGCAGGAGCGATGAGCAGTTCTTC.

The CDR3 protein is CASSLSAGGTNEQYF. The CDR3 DNA sequence: TGCGCCAGCAGCTTGTCAGCGGGGGGCACCAATGAGCAGTACTTC. The chain joins TRBV5-1 to TRBJ2-5, with 9 bases identical to TRBD2. Germline-derived CDR1 and CDR2 are SGHRS and YFSETQ. J gave up 11 bases and V 1 base, and 12 bases lay outside the gene matches. The CDR3 spans 15 residues.

The rearrangement uses TRBV7-8 and TRBJ1-1; 10 bases line up with TRBD1. The germline CDR1 and CDR2 sequences are SGHVS and FQNEAQ. The junction had 4 bases not matched to a gene; V was cut back by 1 base and J by 5 bases. The CDR3 runs 15 residues. CDR3 loop: CASSLGTGGGTEAFF. DNA of the CDR3: TGTGCCAGCAGCTTAGGGACAGGGGGAGGGACTGAAGCTTTCTTT.

The gene calls are TRBV7-9 and TRBJ2-4; TRBD2 matches at 7 bases. The CDR3 length is 17 residues. V lost 3 bases, J lost 7 bases, and 15 bases stayed unmatched. Germline V gene lookup returns CDR1 SEHNR and CDR2 FQNEAQ (reference sequence). The CDR3 region is CASSFPSGKGLGNIQYF. CDR3 coding DNA: TGTGCCAGCAGCTTTCCGAGCGGGAAGGGTTTAGGGAACATTCAGTACTTC.

The chain joins TRBV12-3 or TRBV12-4 to TRBJ2-3, with TRBD2 matching over 7 bases. V lost 5 bases and J lost 6; bases outside the gene matches: 5. CDR3 size: 13 residues. DNA of the CDR3: TGTGCCAGCAGTGGGGACTACTCCGATACGCAGTATTTT. Translated: CASSGDYSDTQYF.

The chain is built from TRBV5-1 and TRBJ2-5, with D unclear. V was trimmed by 0 bases and J by 2 bases, leaving 11 bases between them. The CDR3 runs to 15 residues. The V gene's germline CDR1 is SGHRS and CDR2 YFSETQ. Written as DNA, the CDR3 is TGCGCCAGCAGCTTGGCCCAGACAAAACAAGAGACCCAGTACTTC. It translates to CASSLAQTKQETQYF.

The rearrangement uses TRBV11-2 and TRBJ2-3; D not resolved. Trimming removed 2 bases from V and 5 bases from J, with 14 bases in between. CDR1 SGHAT and CDR2 FQNNGV come from the germline V gene. The CDR3 totals 15 residues. CDR3 in DNA: TGTGCCAGCAGCTTACCTCTAAGGCGAGGAGATACGCAGTATTTT. Translation gives CASSLPLRRGDTQYF.

Turning to this clonotype: A read error may produce the germline difference seen at one junction end. The V call is TRBV29-1, the J call TRBJ2-1, with D perhaps assigned TRBD1 or TRBD2 (5 bases each). Looked up from germline, CDR1 is SQVTM and CDR2 is ANQGSEA. This CDR3 has 15 residues. CDR3 coding DNA: TGCAGCGTTGCTCCCCTGGGGCCACGGGGCAATGGGCAGTTCTTC. This translates into CSVAPLGPRGNGQFF.

This clonotype was counted only a few times. The chain recombines TRBV7-2 with TRBJ2-4, with 10 bases fitting TRBD2. The J call may be wrong; the DNA end is better matched by TRBJ2-7. The length of the CDR3 is 13 residues. Germline CDR1 reads SGHTA; CDR2 reads FQGNSA. The chain's CDR3 is CASSFGLAVEQYF. The CDR3, as DNA: TGTGCCAGCAGCTTTGGACTAGCGGTCGAGCAGTACTTC.

V and J are TRBV27 and TRBJ1-2; a possible D gene is TRBD1 (6 bases). The CDR3 is 13 amino acids. V was cut by 5 bases and J by 8 bases, with 15 bases left in between. Germline loops: CDR1 MNHEY, CDR2 SMNVEV (reference sequence). This CDR3 reads CASSAGAQGGYTF. DNA for the CDR3: TGTGCCAGCAGTGCGGGGGCCCAGGGCGGCTACACCTTC.

The V call is TRBV20-1, the J call TRBJ2-5; 8 bases are a match to TRBD1. Losses at the gene ends were 1 base for V and 2 bases for J; bases not matched to a gene: 9. The CDR3 length is 16 residues. Germline CDR1 DFQATT, CDR2 SNEGSKA (reference sequence). The CDR3 coding sequence is TGCAGTGCTAGAGGCAGGGTCAGGGGGCAACAAGAGACCCAGTACTTC. This gives the protein CSARGRVRGQQETQYF.

This clonotype occurred a few times. V gene TRBV12-5 combines with J gene TRBJ2-7; tentatively, D is TRBD1 (6 bases). The germline gives CDR1 LGHNT, CDR2 FRNRAP. V lost 0 bases and J 3 bases, leaving 12 bases between the germline ends. The CDR3 loop spans 15 amino acids. CDR3 coding DNA: TGTGCTAGTGGTTTGGTACGTGGGGGACACTACGAGCAGTACTTC. This sequence encodes CASGLVRGGHYEQYF.

The chain employs TRBV4-3 and TRBJ2-3; tentative D call: TRBD2 (6 bases). The CDR3 has 16 residues. Trimming pared 1 base from V and 2 bases from J, leaving 13 bases between. Looked up from germline, CDR1 is LGHNA and CDR2 is YSLEER. In DNA form, the CDR3 reads TGCGCCAGCAGCCAAGCCCCCGGGGGTACCACAGATACGCAGTATTTT. Amino acid sequence: CASSQAPGGTTDTQYF.

This clonotype was recorded a few times. The rearrangement joins TRBV11-2 to TRBJ2-5; D gene ambiguous. The CDR3 is made up of 12 amino acids. Trimming shortened V by 5 bases and J by 5 bases, and 9 bases separated the two germline ends. The germline gives CDR1 SGHAT, CDR2 FQNNGV. CDR3 residues: CASSPSLETQYF. CDR3 sequence (DNA): TGTGCCAGCAGCCCTTCGTTGGAGACCCAGTACTTC. The full variable domain, with the rest looked up from reference TRBV11-2 and TRBJ2-5, is EAGVAQSPRYKIIEKRQSVAFWCNPISGHATLYWYQQILGQGPKLLIQFQNNGVVDDSQLPKDRFSAERLKGVDSTLKIQPAKLEDSAVYLCASSPSLETQYFGPGTRLLVL.

In the case of this clonotype: The conserved final phenylalanine or tryptophan is absent from the CDR3, which likely points to a read error. The gene calls are TRBV20-1 and TRBJ1-6; 7 nucleotides agree with TRBD1. CDR1 and CDR2 from the germline V gene are DFQATT and SNEGSKA (reference sequence). The CDR3 runs to 15 residues. The V segment lost 5 bases and the J segment 3 bases; nucleotides outside the gene matches: 7. The CDR3 is CSASMGQIYNSPLHC. The DNA for the CDR3 is TGCAGTGCTTCTATGGGACAGATCTATAATTCACCCCTCCACTGT.

The chain combines TRBV7-9 with TRBJ2-1, with D possibly called TRBD1 or TRBD2 (5 bases each). The germline V and J ends were trimmed by 5 bases and 7 bases, with 21 bases remaining between them. CDR3 size: 16 residues. Germline V CDR1 and CDR2: SEHNR, FQNEAQ (reference sequence). The CDR3 region is CASSPQKLRDGNEQFF. CDR3 in DNA: TGTGCCAGCAGCCCCCAGAAGTTGAGGGACGGGAATGAGCAGTTCTTC.

In its sample, this clonotype was seen a few times. This chain connects TRBV9 to TRBJ2-3; D perhaps matches TRBD2 (6 bases). Germline loops: CDR1 SGDLS, CDR2 YYNGEE. The CDR3 covers 14 residues. V lost 4 bases to trimming and J lost 7 bases, with 16 bases between them. The DNA for the CDR3 is TGTGCCAGCAGCCTATTCCCGACTAGTCATACGCAGTATTTT. It codes for CASSLFPTSHTQYF.

There are a few counts of this clonotype. The V call is TRBV12-3 or TRBV12-4, the J call TRBJ2-5; D gene ambiguous. This CDR3 is built from 13 residues. The V end lost 2 bases, the J end lost 2 bases, and 6 bases lay between the germline ends. Here the CDR3 DNA reads TGTGCCAGCAGTTTACCGCCACAAGAGACCCAGTACTTC. This sequence encodes CASSLPPQETQYF.

This clonotype was seen more than once but under ten times. The chain carries TRBV30 and TRBJ1-5; 8 nucleotides line up with TRBD1. This CDR3 spans 15 amino acids. V shed 1 base, J shed 5 bases, and the junction held 7 bases outside the gene matches. Germline loops: CDR1 GTSNPN, CDR2 SVGIG (reference sequence). CDR3 sequence reads: CAWSGRDRRYQPQHF. CDR3 nucleotide sequence: TGTGCCTGGAGTGGCCGGGACAGGAGATATCAGCCCCAGCATTTT. Filled out from reference TRBV30 and TRBJ1-5, the complete variable domain reads SQTIHQWPATLVQPVGSPLSLECTVEGTSNPNLYWYRQAAGRGLQLLFYSVGIGQISSEVPQNLSASRPQDRQFILSSKKLLLSDSGFYLCAWSGRDRRYQPQHFGDGTRLSIL.

The table lists this clonotype with a few counts. The V gene is TRBV7-6, the J gene TRBJ2-1; TRBD2 is a possible D gene (8 bases). V shed 5 bases and J shed 2 bases, with 13 bases lying between them. CDR3 length: 15 residues. Germline CDR1 is SGHVS and CDR2 is FNYEAQ. CDR3 nucleotides: TGTGCCAGCAGCCCCGGGAGGGGGCCCTACAATGAGCAGTTCTTC. Protein sequence: CASSPGRGPYNEQFF.